These T cell receptor beta chains were read from a single sample in a study of blood T cell repertoires in COVID-19. This table comes from immunoSEQ multiplex PCR, and its TCRdb copy is limited to in-frame clones, with some not included. The sample includes 300,000 to 350,000 clones, 80% to 90% of them seen just once. Material for sequencing was PBMCs or T cells enriched from blood (not recorded which). These TCRs come from a man in his thirties or forties who had recovered from COVID-19. Each CDR3 is given with its conserved first and last residue. D genes are given only for firm matches. Clone size, where shown, is once, few, many, or a class for clones that have expanded.

clone_size,v_call,j_call,d_call,cdr3_nt,cdr3_aa
.,TRBV11-2,TRBJ2-7,.,TGTGCCAGCAGCCCCCGGGCAGGGCTCTACGAGCAGTACTTC,CASSPRAGLYEQYF
.,TRBV10-3,TRBJ2-1,.,TGTGCCATCAGTGATAGCCCTAGCTCCTACAATGAGCAGTTCTTC,CAISDSPSSYNEQFF
.,TRBV2,TRBJ1-5,.,TGTGCCAGTAGTTTTGGCAGGGTCAATCAGCCCCAGCATTTT,CASSFGRVNQPQHF
.,TRBV2,TRBJ1-1,.,TGTGCCAGCAGGAGCGGGGTGAACACTGAAGCTTTCTTT,CASRSGVNTEAFF
.,TRBV4-3,TRBJ1-1,.,TGCGCCAGCAGCCAAGATTTCGTGTCCTTCGGGAACACTGAAGCTTTCTTT,CASSQDFVSFGNTEAFF
.,TRBV10-3,TRBJ1-2,.,TGTGCCATCAGGGGGGCTGGGGTCGGCTACACCTTC,CAIRGAGVGYTF
.,TRBV7-2,TRBJ2-3,.,TGTGCCAGCAGCTTATACGCCGCGGCAGATACGCAGTATTTT,CASSLYAAADTQYF
.,TRBV30,TRBJ1-4,.,TGTGCCTGGTCCTCGGTTAATGAAAAACTGTTTTTT,CAWSSVNEKLFF
many,TRBV6-1,TRBJ2-4,TRBD2,TGTGCCAGCAGTGAAAACGTCTTAGCGGGGGCAAAAAACATTCAGTACTTC,CASSENVLAGAKNIQYF
.,TRBV18,TRBJ2-3,.,TGTGCCAGCTCACCATTAGACAGAACGCAGTATTTT,CASSPLDRTQYF
.,TRBV15,TRBJ2-7,.,TGTGCCACCAGCAGGACCCTCGGGAACGAGCAGTACTTC,CATSRTLGNEQYF
.,TRBV5-4,TRBJ2-2,.,TGTGCCAGCAGCTTTATCAACACCGGGGAGCTGTTTTTT,CASSFINTGELFF
.,TRBV5-1,TRBJ2-7,TRBD1,TGCGCCAGCAGCTCACGGACAGGCTCCTACGAGCAGTACTTC,CASSSRTGSYEQYF
.,TRBV5-1,TRBJ1-1,.,TGCGCCAGCAGCCCGGCGCTCGGGACACAGGCTTTCTTT,CASSPALGTQAFF
.,TRBV10-3,TRBJ1-1,.,TGTGCCATCAGGAGGGCCCCGGGCACTGAAGCTTTCTTT,CAIRRAPGTEAFF
.,TRBV12-3/TRBV12-4,TRBJ2-2,TRBD2,TGTGCCAGCAGTTTGGGGACTAACGGGGAGCTGTTTTTT,CASSLGTNGELFF
.,TRBV30,TRBJ1-1,TRBD1,TGTGCCTGGAGTGTACGGGACAGGGGGCTTGAGACTGAAGCTTTCTTT,CAWSVRDRGLETEAFF
.,TRBV27,TRBJ2-1,.,TGTGCCAGCAGCTTCCCAGGCATCGGTGAGCAGTTCTTC,CASSFPGIGEQFF
.,TRBV2,TRBJ1-5,.,TGTGCCAGCTCGTCGGGAGACCAGCCCCAGCATTTT,CASSSGDQPQHF
.,TRBV19,TRBJ1-1,.,TGTGCCAGTAGCCAGGGTACCGGGACTGAAGCTTTCTTT,CASSQGTGTEAFF
.,TRBV5-4,TRBJ1-2,.,TGTGCCAGCACTATCGATAACTATGGCTACACCTTC,CASTIDNYGYTF
.,TRBV9,TRBJ2-2,TRBD1,TGTGCCAGCAGCTATTACAGGGGCCGAGACACCGGGGAGCTGTTTTTT,CASSYYRGRDTGELFF
few,TRBV3-1/TRBV3-2,TRBJ2-1,TRBD1,TGTGCCAGCGACAGGGGCAATGAGCAGTTCTTC,CASDRGNEQFF
.,TRBV19,TRBJ1-5,TRBD1,TGTGCCAGTAGTATAGTGACAGGGGGCCATAGCAATCAGCCCCAGCATTTT,CASSIVTGGHSNQPQHF
.,TRBV5-6,TRBJ1-1,.,TGTGCCAGCAGCTTGAGACAGCGGGTTATGAACACTGAAGCTTTCTTT,CASSLRQRVMNTEAFF
.,TRBV27,TRBJ1-6,TRBD1,TGTGCCAGTTGCTACAGGGGGCTGATTTCACCCCTCCACTTT,CASCYRGLISPLHF
.,TRBV5-1,TRBJ1-1,.,TGCGCCAGCACCCCTACCGGCCAGGCGCTGGGCACTGAAGCTTTCTTT,CASTPTGQALGTEAFF
.,TRBV5-4,TRBJ1-6,TRBD1,TGTGCCAGCAGCCACGACAGGGTTGATTCACCCCTCCACTTT,CASSHDRVDSPLHF
.,TRBV27,TRBJ2-5,.,TGTGCCAGCAGTACCCGGGAAGGAGAGACCCAGTACTTC,CASSTREGETQYF
.,TRBV10-2,TRBJ1-2,TRBD1,TGCGCCAGCGTAACAGGGGGCCTAGGCTACACCTTC,CASVTGGLGYTF
once,TRBV7-2,TRBJ1-4,.,TGTGCCAGCAGCGAGCGAGCTAATGAAAAACTGTTTTTT,CASSERANEKLFF
.,TRBV9,TRBJ2-1,TRBD2,TGTGCCAGCACCCCCAGCGGGGCTAACAATGAGCAGTTCTTC,CASTPSGANNEQFF
.,TRBV6-5,TRBJ1-2,TRBD1,TGTGCCAGCAGTTACGGGACAGGGGACTATGGCTACACCTTC,CASSYGTGDYGYTF
.,TRBV11-3,TRBJ2-5,.,TGTGCCAGCAGCTGGACTATTGGAGAGACCCAGTACTTC,CASSWTIGETQYF